This T cell receptor (beta chain) was recovered during a study of cytomegalovirus exposure and HLA in healthy donors. Study-wide results and caveats: Three chains tied to CMV proved CMV antigen-specific in vitro. Sequences of the TCR beta chain were said to predict the HLA-A and HLA-B alleles of most subjects accurately.

The CDR3 extends over 13 amino acids. V dropped 8 bases and J dropped 4 bases, with 14 bases sitting between them. Germline CDR1 reads MNHNS; CDR2 reads SASEGT. This clone was observed a single time. What it recognizes is unknown. 60 Vbeta and 13 Jbeta primers were used in PCR. The repertoire was sequenced with immunoSEQ multiplex PCR; TCRdb's copy has only in-frame clones and lacks some. The sample has 170,000 or so clones, approximately 79% seen once. Sequenced sample: PBMCs. The receptor's source is a woman between 40 and 55 years old in good health and CMV-seronegative. V is TRBV6-1 and J is TRBJ1-1; D is unclear. Here the CDR3 reads CASASGSATEAFF. In DNA, the CDR3 is TGTGCCAGCGCCTCAGGATCGGCCACTGAAGCTTTCTTT.